Included here is one T cell receptor beta chain sequence, with context. V gave up 4 bases and J gave up 0 bases, with 3 bases separating them. This CDR3 has 13 residues. CDR1 and CDR2 (germline): MNHEY, SMNVEV (reference sequence). This sample stems from a study of blood T cell repertoires in COVID-19. Study-level background: The United States, Italy and Spain supplied acute and convalescent COVID-19 samples. PBMCs, B-cell-depleted T cells, or T cells were the source of the cDNA or gDNA that made up the material.

Patients in Seattle were enrolled during active infection, then followed longitudinally. Original analysis: Using reference gene primer amplification, nucleated cell counts were estimated. The protocol was immunoSEQ multiplex PCR, while the TCRdb copy is restricted to in-frame clones and leaves out a portion. The D gene and trimming were derived from the DNA, and the V and J assignments and clone size from that table. The sample records about 68,000 clones, roughly nine tenths being singletons. Sample: peripheral blood. The receptor was isolated from a man in his forties or fifties with COVID-19, enrolled during active disease. The chain links TRBV27 to TRBJ2-2; D is unclear. The CDR3 DNA is TGTGCCAGCAGTTCAACGAACACCGGGGAGCTGTTTTTT. Its protein product is CASSSTNTGELFF.